This T cell receptor beta chain was obtained from a study of OX40 agonist ivuxolimab in advanced cancers. General study results and limits: The CD4+ and CD8+ T cells in the blood had expanded clonally by week 6 at 0.1 to 3.0 mg/kg. With doses of 0.1-3.0 mg/kg, partial responders showed among the lowest clonal expansion. Expanded clones were, on average, more numerous among CD8+ T cells than CD4+.

A note on this clone: Its antigen is as yet unknown.

V was clipped by 5 bases and J by 8 bases; unmatched bases: 8. Germline V gene sequence: CDR1 SNHLY, CDR2 FYNNEI. The CDR3 has 14 amino acids. TCRdb's copy holds only in-frame clones and misses some; the assay was immunoSEQ multiplex PCR. This table has tens of thousands of clones, around nine tenths appearing once. The clonotype comes from an adult with an advanced solid tumor such as melanoma, head and neck, liver or kidney cancer. V is TRBV2 and J is TRBJ1-4; 7 nucleotides match TRBD1. The specimen comprised CD4+ or CD8+ T cells sorted from blood, sampled in a trial of the OX40 agonist ivuxolimab. Here the CDR3 reads CASSLQGVVEKLFF. The CDR3 nucleotides are TGTGCCAGCAGTCTGCAGGGGGTGGTGGAAAAACTGTTTTTT. Together with reference TRBV2 and TRBJ1-4, the CDR3 gives the full variable domain: EPEVTQTPSHQVTQMGQEVILRCVPISNHLYFYWYRQILGQKVEFLVSFYNNEISEKSEIFDDQFSVERPDGSNFTLKIRSTKLEDSAMYFCASSLQGVVEKLFFGSGTQLSVL.